This TCR beta chain was documented in a study of blood T cells in healthy people across ages. Study background: Roughly one uniquely barcoded beta molecule per two T cells was captured.

Alongside a J-beta primer mix, a sample-barcoded 5' primer served in a second PCR lasting roughly 7 to 11 cycles. Each cDNA molecule was tagged by a template-switch adaptor that had 12 random nucleotides. TCRdb reprocessed the 5' RACE reads via MiXCR and lists one record per CDR3 protein. This sample has some 760,000 distinct CDR3 sequences; about 25% occur once, and the top ten carry roughly 3.5%. Drawing of peripheral blood yielded 8.5 to 10 milliliters from each donor. CDR3 length equals 16 residues. The germline V gene has CDR1 SGDLS and CDR2 YYNGEE. This same sample was also taken into another study, of T cells of mothers and their children.

This TCR came from a boy between 10 and 17 years old in good health. The specimen sequenced was blood. The rearrangement links TRBV9 to TRBJ2-1, with D perhaps TRBD1 (6 bases). The J call may be wrong; the DNA end is better matched by TRBJ2-7. CDR3 in amino acids: CASSVDDSLGGYEQYF. As DNA, the CDR3 is TGTGCCAGCAGCGTAGATGACAGTTTAGGGGGCTACGAGCAGTACTTC.